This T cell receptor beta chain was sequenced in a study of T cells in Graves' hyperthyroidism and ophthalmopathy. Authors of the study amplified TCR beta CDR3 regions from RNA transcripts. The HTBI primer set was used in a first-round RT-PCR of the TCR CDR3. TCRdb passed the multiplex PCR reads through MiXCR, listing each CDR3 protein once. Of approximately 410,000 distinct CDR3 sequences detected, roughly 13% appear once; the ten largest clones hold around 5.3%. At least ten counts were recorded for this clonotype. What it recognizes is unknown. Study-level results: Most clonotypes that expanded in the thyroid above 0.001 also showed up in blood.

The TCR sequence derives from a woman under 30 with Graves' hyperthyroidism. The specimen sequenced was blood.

CDR3 sequence: CATSEATSGGSTDTQYF. The CDR3 nucleotides are TGTGCCACCAGCGAGGCGACTAGCGGAGGGAGCACAGATACGCAGTATTTT. V and J are TRBV15 and TRBJ2-3; TRBD2 matches 9 bases. CDR3 length: 17 residues. Germline V gene lookup returns CDR1 LNHNV and CDR2 YYDKDF (reference sequence). V was pared by 5 bases and J by 0 bases, with 9 bases of the junction left unmatched.